A single sample is the source of the 10 T cell receptor beta chains below, sequenced in a study of OX40 agonist ivuxolimab in advanced cancers. TCRdb's table, derived via immunoSEQ multiplex PCR, lists solely in-frame clones and lacks some. The sample contains about 50,000 clones, roughly nine tenths of which appear only once. The sequences come from CD4+ or CD8+ T cells sorted from blood, collected in a trial of the OX40 agonist ivuxolimab. These receptors were taken from an adult with an advanced solid tumor such as melanoma, head and neck, liver or kidney cancer.

The V and J genes are TRBV11-3 and TRBJ2-1; maybe TRBD2 (5 bases). Germline-derived CDR1 and CDR2 are SGHNT and YENEEA. Trimming removed 5 bases at V and 7 bases at J, with 15 bases between. The CDR3 extends over 14 amino acids. DNA of the CDR3: TGTGCCAGCAGCCCACTCGGACTGCCAAATGAGCAGTTCTTC. Its protein product is CASSPLGLPNEQFF.

The chain joins TRBV5-6 to TRBJ2-3; 7 bases are shared with TRBD2. The CDR3 is 13 amino acids. V lost 4 bases to trimming and J lost 6 bases; unmatched junction nucleotides: 5. Germline lookup yields CDR1 SGHDT and CDR2 YYEEEE. The CDR3 coding sequence is TGTGCCAGCAGCAGCGGGGTATGGGATACGCAGTATTTT. Its protein is CASSSGVWDTQYF.

The gene calls are TRBV5-1 and TRBJ1-1; D is uncertain. Trimming cost V 0 bases and J 2 bases, with 8 bases left between them. The CDR3 has 14 amino acids. Germline CDR1 SGHRS, CDR2 YFSETQ. The CDR3 nucleotides read TGCGCCAGCAGCTTGGTCGGACCAAACACTGAAGCTTTCTTT. It yields the protein CASSLVGPNTEAFF.

The chain employs TRBV9 and TRBJ2-7, with 12 bases aligning to TRBD1. V shed 0 bases and J 6 bases; nucleotides not matched to a gene: 1. This CDR3 spans 14 amino acids. The germline V gene has CDR1 SGDLS and CDR2 YYNGEE. CDR3 bases: TGTGCCAGCAGCGTAGGGGGACAGGGGGCCGAGCAGTACTTC. Translating it yields CASSVGGQGAEQYF.

The chain's CDR3 is CASSQDWDYGYTF. CDR3 DNA sequence: TGCGCCAGCAGCCAAGATTGGGACTATGGCTACACCTTC. V usage is TRBV4-1 and J usage is TRBJ1-2; D not resolved. This CDR3 is built from 13 residues. CDR1 and CDR2 (germline): MGHRA, YSYEKL. The germline V and J ends were trimmed by 0 bases and 3 bases, with 5 bases remaining between them.

The chain uses TRBV5-6 and TRBJ2-7; 10 bases fit TRBD2. This CDR3 has 15 amino acids. V lost 0 bases to trimming and J lost 5 bases; unmatched junction nucleotides: 5. The germline V gene encodes CDR1 SGHDT and CDR2 YYEEEE. The CDR3 nucleotides read TGTGCCAGCAGCTTGGGGCTAGCGGGAGACGACGAGCAGTACTTC. Protein sequence: CASSLGLAGDDEQYF.

This rearrangement joins TRBV30 to TRBJ1-5; the match to TRBD1 covers 7 bases. Germline CDR1 reads GTSNPN; CDR2 reads SVGIG (reference sequence). V lost 0 bases to trimming and J lost 2 bases; unmatched junction nucleotides: 4. The CDR3 runs 15 residues. The CDR3 protein is CAWSVGTAGNQPQHF. The CDR3 bases are TGTGCCTGGAGTGTGGGGACAGCTGGCAATCAGCCCCAGCATTTT.

The chain couples TRBV10-2 to TRBJ1-1, with D unresolved. This CDR3 region has 12 residues. Germline CDR1 WSHSY, CDR2 SAAADI. V lost 6 bases and J lost 2, with 7 bases in between. For the CDR3, the DNA is TGCGCCAGCAGGGTAGCAAACACTGAAGCTTTCTTT. This sequence encodes CASRVANTEAFF.

In this sample, this clone turned up a few times. The chain has TRBV28 and TRBJ2-7; D gene ambiguous. V lost 1 base to trimming and J lost 0 bases, with 13 bases between them. CDR3 size: 16 residues. Germline-derived CDR1 and CDR2 are MDHEN and SYDVKM. The CDR3 sequence is CASSLLRPDGSYEQYF. Here the CDR3 DNA reads TGTGCCAGCAGTTTATTAAGGCCCGACGGCTCCTACGAGCAGTACTTC.

The chain combines TRBV6-4 with TRBJ1-6, with 8 nucleotides matching TRBD1. This CDR3 spans 14 amino acids. The germline V gene encodes CDR1 MRHNA and CDR2 SNTAGT. The J segment lost 7 bases and the V segment lost 4 bases, leaving 3 bases of the junction unmatched. The CDR3 DNA is TGTGCCAGCAGTGCGACAGGGGACAATTCACCCCTCCACTTT. This codes for CASSATGDNSPLHF.